The 29 T cell receptor beta chains in this list originate from one sample, sequenced in a study of beta chain features in type 1 diabetes. Study-level findings and limits: Type 1 diabetes patients had moderately but significantly shorter TCRB CDR3s in all four CD4+ subsets.

These receptors' antigens are unknown. The isolated RNA, all of it, was reverse transcribed, so expressed TCRB transcripts were what got sequenced. The protocol was immunoSEQ multiplex PCR, while the TCRdb copy is restricted to in-frame clones and leaves out a portion. The sample records about 160,000 clones, roughly 9% being singletons. The source material was central memory CD4+ T cells from blood. The receptors originated from a woman aged 25-40 years with type 1 diabetes.

This chain connects TRBV5-1 to TRBJ2-1; TRBD2 matches at 8 bases. CDR1 and CDR2 from the germline V gene are SGHRS and YFSETQ. This CDR3 comprises 17 residues. Unmatched junction bases numbered 12, after V lost 4 bases and J lost 3 bases. The CDR3 sequence is CASSPTPTSGNYNEQFF. The CDR3 nucleotides are TGCGCCAGCAGCCCAACCCCTACTAGCGGAAACTACAATGAGCAGTTCTTC.

This clone was counted between two and nine times. The genes are TRBV30 and TRBJ1-4; possible D gene TRBD1, 6 bases. The germline V gene encodes CDR1 GTSNPN and CDR2 SVGIG (reference sequence). V was clipped by 4 bases and J by 4 bases, with 13 bases between them. The CDR3 extends over 14 amino acids. CDR3 DNA sequence: TGTGCCTGGAAGAGAGGGGGGGTTAATGAAAAACTGTTTTTT. Translation: CAWKRGGVNEKLFF. Complete variable domain (other parts from reference TRBV30 and TRBJ1-4): SQTIHQWPATLVQPVGSPLSLECTVEGTSNPNLYWYRQAAGRGLQLLFYSVGIGQISSEVPQNLSASRPQDRQFILSSKKLLLSDSGFYLCAWKRGGVNEKLFFGSGTQLSVL.

This clone was detected a few times. The chain combines TRBV18 with TRBJ2-5, with TRBD2 as a possible D gene (5 bases). The germline V gene encodes CDR1 KGHSH and CDR2 LQKENI. Trimming removed 0 bases at V and 2 bases at J, with 10 bases between. This CDR3 spans 15 amino acids. The CDR3 loop is CASSPPNAGQETQYF. The CDR3 DNA reads TGTGCCAGCTCACCACCGAACGCGGGTCAAGAGACCCAGTACTTC.

This clone has more than one count but fewer than ten. The chain is built from TRBV27 and TRBJ1-1, with 8 bases matching TRBD1. The germline V gene encodes CDR1 MNHEY and CDR2 SMNVEV (reference sequence). V shed 7 bases and J 1 base; nucleotides not matched to a gene: 5. The CDR3 totals 14 residues. CDR3 nucleotide sequence: TGTGCCAGCACCAGGACAGGGAAGAACACTGAAGCTTTCTTT. This gives the protein CASTRTGKNTEAFF.

Only a few counts were recorded for this clone. The sample has other DNA sequences that encode this CDR3 too. The rearrangement links TRBV15 to TRBJ2-5; no firm D call. Trimming took 0 bases from V and 5 from J, leaving 7 bases between them. The CDR3 extends over 13 amino acids. Germline-derived CDR1 and CDR2 are LNHNV and YYDKDF (reference sequence). The CDR3 region is CATSRDLVETQYF. The CDR3 nucleotides are TGTGCCACCAGCAGAGATCTAGTTGAGACCCAGTACTTC. Supplemented by reference TRBV15 and TRBJ2-5, the full variable domain reads DAMVIQNPRYQVTQFGKPVTLSCSQTLNHNVMYWYQQKSSQAPKLLFHYYDKDFNNEADTPDNFQSRRPNTSFCFLDIRSPGLGDTAMYLCATSRDLVETQYFGPGTRLLVL.

The chain carries TRBV11-2 and TRBJ2-2; 8 nucleotides line up with TRBD2. The CDR3 contains 15 residues. CDR1 SGHAT and CDR2 FQNNGV come from the germline V gene. Unmatched junction bases numbered 8, after V lost 5 bases and J lost 6 bases. The CDR3 bases are TGTGCCAGCAGCGTCCAGCCCGGGGGGGCCGGGGAGCTGTTTTTT. This codes for CASSVQPGGAGELFF. Combining the CDR3 with reference TRBV11-2 and TRBJ2-2 gives the whole variable domain EAGVAQSPRYKIIEKRQSVAFWCNPISGHATLYWYQQILGQGPKLLIQFQNNGVVDDSQLPKDRFSAERLKGVDSTLKIQPAKLEDSAVYLCASSVQPGGAGELFFGEGSRLTVL.

In its sample, this clone was seen a few times. The gene calls are TRBV5-1 and TRBJ2-3, with TRBD1 as a possible D gene (5 bases). The germline V gene has CDR1 SGHRS and CDR2 YFSETQ. V dropped 4 bases and J dropped 3 bases, with 18 bases sitting between them. This CDR3 contains 16 residues. The CDR3 nucleotides are TGCGCCAGCAGCCCTGCAGGGTTAGCAATTACAGATACGCAGTATTTT. It translates to CASSPAGLAITDTQYF.

There are a few counts of this clone. The V and J genes are TRBV9 and TRBJ2-1; the D gene is possibly TRBD2 (6 bases). Between the trimmed V and J ends, which lost 8 bases and 4 bases, there was a span of 19 bases. Germline CDR1 is SGDLS and CDR2 is YYNGEE. There are 15 residues in the CDR3. The CDR3 bases are TGTGCCAGTAATACGGAGGGGAAAGAATACAATGAGCAGTTCTTC. The encoded protein is CASNTEGKEYNEQFF.

This clone was counted at least ten times. J is TRBJ2-5 and V is TRBV28, with D uncertain. CDR1 is MDHEN and CDR2 is SYDVKM in the germline V gene. The CDR3 covers 13 residues. V was trimmed by 4 bases and J by 0 bases, leaving 6 bases between them. CDR3 DNA sequence: TGTGCCAGCAGTTGGCAGTACCAAGAGACCCAGTACTTC. Amino acid sequence: CASSWQYQETQYF.

V and J are TRBV29-1 and TRBJ2-7, with a tentative D call TRBD1 (6 bases). The CDR3 contains 15 residues. CDR1 and CDR2 from the germline V gene are SQVTM and ANQGSEA. Trimming removed 0 bases from V and 8 bases from J, with 20 bases in between. CDR3 nucleotide sequence: TGCAGCGTTGAAGACTACCGGGACACCCTTCCCAAGCAGTACTTC. Its protein is CSVEDYRDTLPKQYF.

This chain connects TRBV6-6 to TRBJ2-1, with D perhaps matching TRBD1 (6 bases). V was clipped by 5 bases and J by 2 bases, with 10 bases between them. The V gene's germline CDR1 is MNHNY and CDR2 SVGAGI (reference sequence). CDR3 length equals 14 residues. CDR3 DNA sequence: TGTGCCAGCAGTACCCGGACAGCCTACAATGAGCAGTTCTTC. As protein: CASSTRTAYNEQFF.

The CDR3, as DNA: TGTGCCAGCAGCCCACGGACAGCCAGTTCCTATGGCTACACCTTC. It specifies CASSPRTASSYGYTF. V and J are TRBV7-9 and TRBJ1-2; tentatively, D is TRBD1 (6 bases). V was shortened by 5 bases and J by 4 bases, with 17 bases between the two germline ends. The CDR3 has 15 amino acids. The V gene's germline CDR1 is SEHNR and CDR2 FQNEAQ (reference sequence).

CDR3 in DNA: TGCGCCAGCAGCCTCCAACTAGTTACGGATACGCAGTATTTT. Translating gives CASSLQLVTDTQYF. This chain links TRBV5-1 with TRBJ2-3; possible D gene TRBD2, 5 bases. The CDR3 covers 14 residues. V was pared by 4 bases and J by 6 bases, with 15 bases between. Germline assignment: CDR1 SGHRS and CDR2 YFSETQ.

This chain connects TRBV27 to TRBJ1-2; D ambiguous. The V gene's germline CDR1 is MNHEY and CDR2 SMNVEV (reference sequence). V lost 5 bases to trimming and J lost 3 bases, with 10 bases between them. This CDR3 is 13 amino acids long. The CDR3 coding sequence is TGTGCCAGCAGTAGGCGGGGAGACTATGGCTACACCTTC. Its translation: CASSRRGDYGYTF.

The DNA of the CDR3 is TGCAGCGTGGAGGGGCGATTCACTGAAGCTTTCTTT. As protein: CSVEGRFTEAFF. The chain uses TRBV29-1 and TRBJ1-1; weak D call: TRBD1 (5 bases). Trimming stripped 6 bases from V and 4 bases from J, with 12 bases between. The CDR3 loop spans 12 amino acids. Germline CDR1 SQVTM, CDR2 ANQGSEA. Supplemented by reference TRBV29-1 and TRBJ1-1, the full variable domain reads SAVISQKPSRDICQRGTSLTIQCQVDSQVTMMFWYRQQPGQSLTLIATANQGSEATYESGFVIDKFPISRPNLTFSTLTVSNMSPEDSSIYLCSVEGRFTEAFFGQGTRLTVV.

The chain employs TRBV7-3 and TRBJ2-1, with 8 bases fitting TRBD1. V was pared by 5 bases and J by 8 bases, with 2 bases of the junction left unmatched. Germline CDR1 is SGHTA and CDR2 is FQGTGA. The CDR3 has 12 amino acids. The DNA for the CDR3 is TGTGCCAGCAGCCAGACAGGGGATGAGCAGTTCTTC. As protein: CASSQTGDEQFF.

The rearrangement uses TRBV12-2 and TRBJ2-1; the DNA was not used to check the table's D call, TRBD2. TRBV12-2 counts as a pseudogene. The CDR3 totals 18 residues. CDR3 DNA sequence: TGTGCAAGTCGCGCCGGACTAGCGGGAGGCTGGTCCTACAATGAGCAGTTCTTC. Protein product: CASRAGLAGGWSYNEQFF.

The rearrangement uses TRBV5-1 and TRBJ1-2, with no clear D. CDR3 length: 14 amino acids. Germline V gene lookup returns CDR1 SGHRS and CDR2 YFSETQ. Trimming took off 5 bases at V and 4 bases at J, with 15 bases between the two ends. CDR3 sequence (DNA): TGCGCCAGCAGTTATGGAGGGAATGGCTATGGCTACACCTTC. This translates into CASSYGGNGYGYTF. The complete variable domain, with remaining parts taken from reference TRBV5-1 and TRBJ1-2, reads KAGVTQTPRYLIKTRGQQVTLSCSPISGHRSVSWYQQTPGQGLQFLFEYFSETQRNKGNFPGRFSGRQFSNSRSEMNVSTLELGDSALYLCASSYGGNGYGYTFGSGTRLTVV.

This clone was seen only a few times. The chain couples TRBV27 to TRBJ2-7; unclear D gene. Trimming took 6 bases from V and 2 from J, leaving 11 bases between them. This CDR3 is 13 amino acids long. Germline CDR1 reads MNHEY; CDR2 reads SMNVEV (reference sequence). CDR3: CASSVQPAYEQYF. The CDR3 nucleotides read TGTGCCAGCAGCGTACAGCCTGCCTACGAGCAGTACTTC.

This clone has a handful of counts. This chain joins TRBV7-6 and TRBJ2-3; 9 positions agree with TRBD2. From germline, CDR1 is SGHVS and CDR2 FNYEAQ. CDR3 length: 15 residues. The trim removed 5 bases at V and 1 base at J, leaving 4 bases unmatched. The CDR3 protein is CASSPRLAGTDTQYF. CDR3 DNA: TGTGCCAGCAGCCCACGACTAGCGGGCACAGATACGCAGTATTTT.

In nucleotides, the CDR3 is TGTGCCAGCGGCGGGGCGGGAGGTTACAATGAGCAGTTCTTC. It is translated as CASGGAGGYNEQFF. The rearrangement joins TRBV4-2 to TRBJ2-1, with TRBD2 matching 8 bases. The germline CDR1 and CDR2 sequences are LGHNA and YNFKEQ. After removal of 8 bases from V and 4 bases from J, the junction contained 7 bases not matched to a gene. The length of the CDR3 is 14 residues.

This clone showed up just a few times. V usage is TRBV28 and J usage is TRBJ1-3, with TRBD1 matching 7 bases. The V gene's germline CDR1 is MDHEN and CDR2 SYDVKM. The CDR3 has 15 amino acids. V shed 5 bases, J shed 2 bases, and the junction held 6 bases outside the gene matches. The CDR3 protein is CASSAFQGAGNTIYF. CDR3 nucleotide sequence: TGTGCCAGCAGTGCGTTCCAGGGGGCTGGAAACACCATATATTTT.

The V call is TRBV29-1, the J call TRBJ1-1; D remains unclear. CDR3 length: 12 amino acids. The V gene's germline CDR1 is SQVTM and CDR2 ANQGSEA. V was clipped by 4 bases and J by 2 bases, with 8 bases between them. The CDR3 is CSVVSLNTEAFF. The CDR3 DNA sequence: TGCAGCGTTGTGTCTCTAAACACTGAAGCTTTCTTT.

This clone was seen more than once but under ten times. This sequence joins TRBV27 and TRBJ2-6, with a tentative D call TRBD2 (5 bases). The CDR3 is 15 amino acids. Germline assignment: CDR1 MNHEY and CDR2 SMNVEV (reference sequence). Trimming left V 6 bases short and J 0 bases short, with 9 bases between. DNA for the CDR3: TGTGCCAGCAGCCCCGGAGGCTCTGGGGCCAACGTCCTGACTTTC. It yields the protein CASSPGGSGANVLTF. The whole variable domain, remainder taken from reference TRBV27 and TRBJ2-6, is EAQVTQNPRYLITVTGKKLTVTCSQNMNHEYMSWYRQDPGLGLRQIYYSMNVEVTDKGDVPEGYKVSRKEKRNFPLILESPSPNQTSLYFCASSPGGSGANVLTFGAGSRLTVL.

The table lists this clone with a few counts. The chain has TRBV5-1 and TRBJ2-7, with 9 bases fitting TRBD1. V trimming: 4 bases; J trimming: 5 bases; junction bases outside the gene matches: 7. The germline V gene has CDR1 SGHRS and CDR2 YFSETQ. The CDR3 runs 14 residues. CDR3 nucleotides: TGCGCCAGCAGCGAGGGGACAGGGAGCGACGAGCAGTACTTC. It specifies CASSEGTGSDEQYF.

This clone was recorded many times. V gene TRBV14 combines with J gene TRBJ2-5; 7 bases match TRBD2. After removal of 4 bases from V and 4 bases from J, the junction contained 9 bases not matched to a gene. Germline V gene lookup returns CDR1 SGHDN and CDR2 FVKESK. The CDR3 is 15 residues long. The CDR3 nucleotides are TGTGCCAGCAGCCTTGGCGGGAGAGGGACAGAGACCCAGTACTTC. Protein: CASSLGGRGTETQYF.

CDR3 sequence reads: CASSPDRGGYIQYF. CDR3 DNA: TGCGCCAGCAGTCCGGACAGGGGAGGGTACATTCAGTACTTC. V and J are TRBV10-1 and TRBJ2-4; 9 nucleotides agree with TRBD1. V lost 5 bases to trimming and J lost 8 bases; unmatched junction nucleotides: 7. CDR3 length equals 14 residues. CDR1 and CDR2 from the germline V gene are WNHNN and SYGVQD (reference sequence).

The rearrangement uses TRBV7-9 and TRBJ2-5; 9 bases are shared with TRBD2. Germline-derived CDR1 and CDR2 are SEHNR and FQNEAQ (reference sequence). The CDR3 extends over 16 amino acids. The junction had 8 bases not matched to a gene; V was cut back by 1 base and J by 5 bases. The CDR3 bases are TGTGCCAGCAGCTTAGGTGTAGCGGGAGTTGGGGAGACCCAGTACTTC. Its translation is CASSLGVAGVGETQYF.

This clone was seen only a few times. V and J are TRBV5-1 and TRBJ2-7, with D unclear. Trimming cost V 2 bases and J 6 bases, with 12 bases left between them. Germline lookup yields CDR1 SGHRS and CDR2 YFSETQ. CDR3 size: 13 residues. Written as DNA, the CDR3 is TGCGCCAGCAGCTTCTCTGAGCGATCCGAGCAGTACTTC. Residues: CASSFSERSEQYF. Full variable domain (rest looked up from reference TRBV5-1 and TRBJ2-7): KAGVTQTPRYLIKTRGQQVTLSCSPISGHRSVSWYQQTPGQGLQFLFEYFSETQRNKGNFPGRFSGRQFSNSRSEMNVSTLELGDSALYLCASSFSERSEQYFGPGTRLTVT.